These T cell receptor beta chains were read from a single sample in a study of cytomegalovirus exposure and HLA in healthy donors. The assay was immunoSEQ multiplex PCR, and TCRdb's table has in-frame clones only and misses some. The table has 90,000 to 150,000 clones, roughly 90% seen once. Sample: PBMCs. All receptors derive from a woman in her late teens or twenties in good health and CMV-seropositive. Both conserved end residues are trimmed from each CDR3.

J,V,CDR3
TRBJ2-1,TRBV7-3,ASSLRHPEQF
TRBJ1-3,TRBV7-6,ASSLEGGAASGNTIY
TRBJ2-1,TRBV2,ASGGSYNEQF
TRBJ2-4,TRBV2,ASKPRAGVNIQY
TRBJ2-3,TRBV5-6,ASSFHPESTDTQY
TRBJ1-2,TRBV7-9,ASSFLRPRYYGYT
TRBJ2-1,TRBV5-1,ASSLASGGSLPNEQF
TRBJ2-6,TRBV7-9,ASRRGASGANVLT
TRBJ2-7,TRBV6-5,ASSPGGLGQY
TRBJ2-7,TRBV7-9,ASSLATSGSSYEQY
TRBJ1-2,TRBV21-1,ASSKITANYGYT
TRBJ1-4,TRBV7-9,ASTLLSTNEKLF
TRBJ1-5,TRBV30,AWARTGGNAMKGNQPQH
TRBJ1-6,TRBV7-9,ASSFSGGNSPLH
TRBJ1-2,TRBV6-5,ASRRGDGGYT
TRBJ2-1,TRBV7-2,ASSLGRNEQF
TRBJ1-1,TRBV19,ASSRDRGNTEAF
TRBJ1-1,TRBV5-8,ASQDRGLGEAF
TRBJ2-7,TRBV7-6,ASSPSLVAGRYEQY
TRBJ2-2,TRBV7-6,ASRPFGGTYTGELF
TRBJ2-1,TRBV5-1,ASSDSGNEQF
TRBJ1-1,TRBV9,ASSVDFGSPEAF
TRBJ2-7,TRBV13,ASRPPGQFYEQY
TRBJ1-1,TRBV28,ASTNVGTGEAF
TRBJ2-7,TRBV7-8,ASSLGGLLDGAYEQY
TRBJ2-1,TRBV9,ASSLQGLAGSGEQF
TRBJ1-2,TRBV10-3,AISLTSEGAEGYT
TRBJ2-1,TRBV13,ASRTRGGYNEQF
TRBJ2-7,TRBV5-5,ASSAFLETYEQY
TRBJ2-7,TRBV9,ASSVGVAGEQY
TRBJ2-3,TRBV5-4,ASSSEGRGAPLADTQY
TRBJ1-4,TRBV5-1,ASSLDTTNEKLF
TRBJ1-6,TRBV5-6,ASSLDRGPDSPLH
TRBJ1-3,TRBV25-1,ASTLGGPLSGNTIY
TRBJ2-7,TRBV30,ACRTSGASYEQY
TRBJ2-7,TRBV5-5,ASSFGLSNYEQY
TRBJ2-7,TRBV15,ATSTPRGGDEQY
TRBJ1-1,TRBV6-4,ASRQGPNTEAF
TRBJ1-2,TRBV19,ASSGPGQVTLGYGYT
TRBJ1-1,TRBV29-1,SVEEGERLLAF
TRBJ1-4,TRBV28,ASSSWTTEGFATNEKLF
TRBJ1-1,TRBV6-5,ASRTGQLNTEAF
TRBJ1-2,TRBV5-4,ASSLEGSGGYGYT
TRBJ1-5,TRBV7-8,ASSLGDRVSQPQH
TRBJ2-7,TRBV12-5,ASGLTTLTASSYEQY
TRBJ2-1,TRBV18,ASSPLAGARDEQF
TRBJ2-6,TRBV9,ASSVAGQRANVLT
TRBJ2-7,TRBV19,ASSVPGHGRPGFHEQY
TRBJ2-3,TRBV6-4,ASSESTGFAQY
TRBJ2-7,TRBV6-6,ASSYLPSGNEQY